The source of this T cell receptor beta chain is a study of CD8 T cells in ankylosing spondylitis. General study results and limits: Enrichment of disease-linked clones was reportedly significant in matched ankylosing spondylitis synovial fluid. Seemingly distinctive of ankylosing spondylitis blood was a TCR beta motif formed by eight highly homologous variants.

A quantitative 5'-RACE method, one with molecular barcodes, was used to make TCR beta libraries. From the 5' RACE reads, TCRdb called clonotypes with MiXCR, one entry per CDR3 protein. The sample lists 200,000 to 300,000 distinct CDR3 sequences, roughly 25% seen once, with roughly 0.6% in the top ten. This clonotype was detected ten times or more. Its specificity is unknown. The sequence was obtained from a male donor with ankylosing spondylitis or in good health (not recorded which). Sequencing input: blood, either unsorted or a sorted T cell fraction (not recorded which).

The CDR3 DNA is TGCAGTGCTAGAGATGGTGTAAACTATGGCTACACCTTC. As protein: CSARDGVNYGYTF. V is TRBV20-1 and J is TRBJ1-2; unclear D gene. Germline CDR1 is DFQATT and CDR2 is SNEGSKA (reference sequence). V was trimmed by 0 bases and J by 2 bases, leaving 7 bases between them. The CDR3 has 13 amino acids.